This T cell receptor (beta chain) was obtained from a study of low-dose radiotherapy and immunotherapy resistance in tumors. Overall study context: Treatment included intravenous cyclophosphamide dosed at 200 mg/m2 every two weeks, one day before radiation and immunotherapy.

CDR1 is GTSNPN and CDR2 is SVGIG in the germline V gene (reference sequence). The CDR3 extends over 16 amino acids. V was shortened by 2 bases and J by 2 bases, with 17 bases between the two germline ends. TRAV- and TRBV-specific primers, spanning alpha and beta chains, primed first-strand cDNA. A constant-region primer paired with the V-primer adapter amplified TCRs over about 20 PCR cycles. One entry per CDR3 protein, called by TCRdb with MiXCR from the reads. The sample has around 69,000 distinct CDR3 sequences; approximately 31% are singletons. This sample's time point: before trial treatment. Enrollment required an advanced solid tumor negative for tumor-infiltrating lymphocytes. This clonotype came up many times.

This chain connects TRBV30 to TRBJ2-3; possible D gene TRBD2, 7 bases. Source: PBMCs, taken before treatment. The receptor's source is a female donor with ovarian cancer. Written as DNA, the CDR3 is TGTGCCTGGAGTTTTGGACAGCGGGGATCCACAGATACGCAGTATTTT. Amino acid sequence: CAWSFGQRGSTDTQYF.